Described below is a single TCR beta chain sequence and its context. The sample carries other DNA sequences with the same CDR3. The V gene's germline CDR1 is SGHTA and CDR2 FQGNSA. CDR3 length equals 13 residues. V was trimmed by 1 base and J by 2 bases, leaving 5 bases between them. This sample was included in a study of CD8+ T cells in alopecia areata. Sample treatment: oral pan-JAK inhibitor, 5-10 mg twice daily. Sequencing used cDNA as its template, made by extracting RNA and reverse transcribing it. The repertoire was sequenced with immunoSEQ multiplex PCR; TCRdb's copy has only in-frame clones and lacks some. Of approximately 210,000 clones in the sample, approximately 60% were seen once.

The sequence was collected from a human donor with alopecia areata. The chain joins TRBV7-2 to TRBJ2-5; D is unclear. The sequencing here drew on CD4+ T cells sorted from blood, taken at week 4, from a patient treated with tofacitinib. The CDR3 nucleotides read TGTGCCAGCAGCTTAGACAGACAAGAGACCCAGTACTTC. Translation: CASSLDRQETQYF.